Described below is a single T cell receptor (beta chain) sequence and its context. Original processing methods: It was from reference gene primer amplification that nucleated cell counts were estimated. This table comes from immunoSEQ multiplex PCR, and its TCRdb copy is limited to in-frame clones, with some not included. That table gives V, J and clone size, and the DNA gave D and trimming. Among 40,000 or so clones listed, approximately 83% were seen once. This CDR3 region has 19 residues. V was clipped by 3 bases and J by 4 bases; unmatched bases: 21. Germline-derived CDR1 and CDR2 are SGHRS and YFSETQ. The sample originates from a study of blood T cell repertoires in COVID-19. Whole-study context: Both acute and convalescent COVID-19 samples were obtained from the United States, Italy and Spain. From T cells, B-cell-depleted T cells, or PBMCs came the material, which was cDNA or gDNA.

Sequencing was done on a sample of peripheral blood. This rearrangement joins TRBV5-1 to TRBJ2-5; 7 positions match TRBD2. The clonotype was recovered from a human donor with acute or convalescent COVID-19. The donor label of this sample is uncertain. The CDR3 bases are TGCGCCAGCAGCTACCTCTATTACGCGGGAGAAGAGGTGGGAGAGACCCAGTACTTC. This codes for CASSYLYYAGEEVGETQYF. The entire variable domain, with the rest obtained from reference TRBV5-1 and TRBJ2-5, is as follows: KAGVTQTPRYLIKTRGQQVTLSCSPISGHRSVSWYQQTPGQGLQFLFEYFSETQRNKGNFPGRFSGRQFSNSRSEMNVSTLELGDSALYLCASSYLYYAGEEVGETQYFGPGTRLLVL.